Included here is one T cell receptor (beta chain) sequence, with context. The target antigen is unknown. Germline V gene data show CDR1 as SGHVS and CDR2 as FNYEAQ. Trimming took 5 bases from V and 1 from J; bases not matched to a gene: 5. The CDR3 covers 15 residues. The data originate from a study of T cell responses to AZD1222 COVID-19 vaccine. Only in-frame clones appear in the TCRdb table, and some are missing; sequencing was by immunoSEQ multiplex PCR. The profile shows some 84,000 clones, around 90% of them singletons. General observations from the study: Unmutated variant regions are reportedly targeted by nearly half of spike-specific TCRs. Repertoires were obtained only post-peak T cell response. Spike-specific TCR breadth and depth both grew after two AZD1222 doses.

The receptor was derived from an adult who received the AZD1222 COVID-19 vaccine. The chain recombines TRBV7-6 with TRBJ2-3; 8 nucleotides match TRBD2. The sample in question was peripheral blood, obtained 28 days after the second AZD1222 dose. The CDR3: CASSPSGGRTDTQYF. CDR3 nucleotides: TGTGCCAGCAGCCCGAGCGGGGGCCGCACAGATACGCAGTATTTT.